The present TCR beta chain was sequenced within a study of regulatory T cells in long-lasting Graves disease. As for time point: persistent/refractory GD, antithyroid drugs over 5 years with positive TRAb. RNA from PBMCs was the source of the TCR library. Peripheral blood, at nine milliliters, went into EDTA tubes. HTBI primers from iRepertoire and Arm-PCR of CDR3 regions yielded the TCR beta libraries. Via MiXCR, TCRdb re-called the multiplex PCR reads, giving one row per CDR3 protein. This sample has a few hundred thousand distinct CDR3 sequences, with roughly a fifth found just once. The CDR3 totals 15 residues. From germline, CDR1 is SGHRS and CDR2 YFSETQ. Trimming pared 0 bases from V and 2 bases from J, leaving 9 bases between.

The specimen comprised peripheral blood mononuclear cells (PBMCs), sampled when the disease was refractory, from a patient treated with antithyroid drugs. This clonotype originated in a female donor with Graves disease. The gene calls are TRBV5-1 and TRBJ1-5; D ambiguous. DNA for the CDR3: TGCGCCAGCAGCTTGGAGTGGGGTGGCAATCAGCCCCAGCATTTT. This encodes CASSLEWGGNQPQHF.